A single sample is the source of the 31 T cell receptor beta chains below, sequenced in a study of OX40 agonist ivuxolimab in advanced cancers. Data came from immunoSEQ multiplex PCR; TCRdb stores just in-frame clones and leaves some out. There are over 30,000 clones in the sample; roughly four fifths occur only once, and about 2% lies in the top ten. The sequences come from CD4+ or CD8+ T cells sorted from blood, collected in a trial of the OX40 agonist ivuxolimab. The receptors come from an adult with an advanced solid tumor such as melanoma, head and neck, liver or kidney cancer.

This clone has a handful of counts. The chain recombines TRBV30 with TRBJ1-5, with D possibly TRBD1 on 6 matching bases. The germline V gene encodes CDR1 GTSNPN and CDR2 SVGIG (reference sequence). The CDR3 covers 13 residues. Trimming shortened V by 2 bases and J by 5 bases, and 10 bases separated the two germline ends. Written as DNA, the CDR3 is TGTGCCTGGAGTAAGGGGGAGGATCAGCCCCAGCATTTT. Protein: CAWSKGEDQPQHF.

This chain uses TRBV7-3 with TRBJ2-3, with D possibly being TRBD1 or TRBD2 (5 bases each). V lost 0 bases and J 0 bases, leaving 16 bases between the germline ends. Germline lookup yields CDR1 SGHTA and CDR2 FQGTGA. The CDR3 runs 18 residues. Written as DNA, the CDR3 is TGTGCCAGCAGCTTAACTTTTCACCAGGGAGCTAGCACAGATACGCAGTATTTT. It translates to CASSLTFHQGASTDTQYF.

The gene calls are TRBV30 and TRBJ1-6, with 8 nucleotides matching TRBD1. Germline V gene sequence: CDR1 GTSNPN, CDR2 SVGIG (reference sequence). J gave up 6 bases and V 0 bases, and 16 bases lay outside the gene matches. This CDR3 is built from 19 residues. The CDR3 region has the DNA TGTGCCTGGAGTGTAGAATGGGGTCGGCAGGGGGCCCGTAATTCACCCCTCCACTTT. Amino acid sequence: CAWSVEWGRQGARNSPLHF.

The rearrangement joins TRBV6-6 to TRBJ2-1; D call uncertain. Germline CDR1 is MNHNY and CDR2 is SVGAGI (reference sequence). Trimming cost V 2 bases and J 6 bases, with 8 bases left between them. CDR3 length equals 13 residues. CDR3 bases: TGTGCCAGCAGTTACCAGACCCTCAATGAGCAGTTCTTC. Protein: CASSYQTLNEQFF.

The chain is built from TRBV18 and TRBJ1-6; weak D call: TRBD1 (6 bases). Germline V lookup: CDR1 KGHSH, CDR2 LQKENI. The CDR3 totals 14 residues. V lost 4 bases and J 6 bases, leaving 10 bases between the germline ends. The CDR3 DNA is TGTGCCAGCTCACTTTCGGGGGCTAATTCACCCCTCCACTTT. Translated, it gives CASSLSGANSPLHF.

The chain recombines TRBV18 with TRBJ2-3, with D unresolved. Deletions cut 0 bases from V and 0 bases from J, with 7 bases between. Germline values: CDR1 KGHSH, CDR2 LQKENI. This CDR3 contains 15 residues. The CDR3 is CASSPPSRSTDTQYF. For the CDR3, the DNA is TGTGCCAGCTCACCACCGTCTAGGAGCACAGATACGCAGTATTTT.

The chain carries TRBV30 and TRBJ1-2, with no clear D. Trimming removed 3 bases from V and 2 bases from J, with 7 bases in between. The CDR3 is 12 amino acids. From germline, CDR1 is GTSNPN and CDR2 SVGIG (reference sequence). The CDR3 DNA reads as TGTGCCTGGAGAGTGTCGAACTATGGCTACACCTTC. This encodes CAWRVSNYGYTF.

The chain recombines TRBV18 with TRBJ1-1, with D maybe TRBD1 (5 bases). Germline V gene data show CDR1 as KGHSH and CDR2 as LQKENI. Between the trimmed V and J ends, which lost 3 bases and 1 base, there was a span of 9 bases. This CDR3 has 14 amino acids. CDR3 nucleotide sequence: TGTGCCAGCTCACCCTTACAGGAGAACACTGAAGCTTTCTTT. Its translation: CASSPLQENTEAFF.

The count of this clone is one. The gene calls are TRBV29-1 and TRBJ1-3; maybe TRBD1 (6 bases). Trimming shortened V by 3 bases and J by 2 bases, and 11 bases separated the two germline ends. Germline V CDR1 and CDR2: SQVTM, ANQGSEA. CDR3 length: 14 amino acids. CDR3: CSVDKAGAGNTIYF. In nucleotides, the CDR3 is TGCAGCGTTGATAAGGCAGGGGCTGGAAACACCATATATTTT.

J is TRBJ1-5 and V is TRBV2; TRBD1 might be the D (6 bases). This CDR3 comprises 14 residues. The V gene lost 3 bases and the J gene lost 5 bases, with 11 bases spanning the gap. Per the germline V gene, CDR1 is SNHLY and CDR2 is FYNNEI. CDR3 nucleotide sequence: TGTGCCAGCAGTGATAACAGGGACGATCAGCCCCAGCATTTT. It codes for CASSDNRDDQPQHF.

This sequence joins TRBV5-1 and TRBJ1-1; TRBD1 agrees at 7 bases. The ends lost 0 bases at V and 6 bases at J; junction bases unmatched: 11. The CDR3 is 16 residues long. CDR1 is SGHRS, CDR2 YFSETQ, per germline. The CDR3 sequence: CASSLEWTGSPSEAFF. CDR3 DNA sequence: TGCGCCAGCAGCTTGGAGTGGACAGGTAGTCCCTCTGAAGCTTTCTTT. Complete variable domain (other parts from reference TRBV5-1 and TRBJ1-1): KAGVTQTPRYLIKTRGQQVTLSCSPISGHRSVSWYQQTPGQGLQFLFEYFSETQRNKGNFPGRFSGRQFSNSRSEMNVSTLELGDSALYLCASSLEWTGSPSEAFFGQGTRLTVV.

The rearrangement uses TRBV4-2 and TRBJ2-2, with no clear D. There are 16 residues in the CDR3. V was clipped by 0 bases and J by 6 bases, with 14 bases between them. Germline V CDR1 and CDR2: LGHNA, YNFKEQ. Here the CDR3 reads CASSQDSNGPSGELFF. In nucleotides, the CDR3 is TGTGCCAGCAGCCAAGATTCGAACGGGCCGTCCGGGGAGCTGTTTTTT.

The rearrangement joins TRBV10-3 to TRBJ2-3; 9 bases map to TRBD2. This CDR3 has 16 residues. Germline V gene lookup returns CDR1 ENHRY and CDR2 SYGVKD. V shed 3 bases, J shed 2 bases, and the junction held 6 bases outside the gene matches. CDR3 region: CAISDNRGGVTDTQYF. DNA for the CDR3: TGTGCCATCAGTGACAATCGCGGGGGGGTCACAGATACGCAGTATTTT.

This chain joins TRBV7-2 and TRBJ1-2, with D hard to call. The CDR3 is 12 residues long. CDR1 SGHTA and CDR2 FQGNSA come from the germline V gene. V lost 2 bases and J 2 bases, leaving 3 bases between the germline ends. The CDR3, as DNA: TGTGCCAGCAGCTTACAAAACTATGGCTACACCTTC. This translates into CASSLQNYGYTF.

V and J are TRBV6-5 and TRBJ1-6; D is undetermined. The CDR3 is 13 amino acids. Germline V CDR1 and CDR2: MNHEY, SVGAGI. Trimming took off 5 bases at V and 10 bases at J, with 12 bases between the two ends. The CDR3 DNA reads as TGTGCCAGCAGTGTTCTGAAAGGCTCACCCCTCCACTTT. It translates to CASSVLKGSPLHF.

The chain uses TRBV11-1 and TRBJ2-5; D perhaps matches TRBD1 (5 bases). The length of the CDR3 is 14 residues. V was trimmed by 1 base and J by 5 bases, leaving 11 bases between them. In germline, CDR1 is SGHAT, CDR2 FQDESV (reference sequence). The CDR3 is CASSLVQGWETQYF. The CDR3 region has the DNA TGTGCCAGCAGCTTAGTCCAGGGATGGGAGACCCAGTACTTC.

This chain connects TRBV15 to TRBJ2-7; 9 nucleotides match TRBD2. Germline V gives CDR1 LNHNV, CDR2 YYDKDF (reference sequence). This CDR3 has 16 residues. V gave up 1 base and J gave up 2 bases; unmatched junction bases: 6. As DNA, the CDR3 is TGTGCCACCAGCAGAGTCAAGGGACTAGCCGCCTACGAGCAGTACTTC. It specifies CATSRVKGLAAYEQYF.

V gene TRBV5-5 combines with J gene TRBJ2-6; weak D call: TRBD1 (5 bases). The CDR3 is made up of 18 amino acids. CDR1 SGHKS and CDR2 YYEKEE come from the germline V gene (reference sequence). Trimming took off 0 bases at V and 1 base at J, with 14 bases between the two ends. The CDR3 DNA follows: TGTGCCAGCAGCTTGGGGGGCGGTTTCTTTTCTGGGGCCAACGTCCTGACTTTC. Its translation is CASSLGGGFFSGANVLTF.

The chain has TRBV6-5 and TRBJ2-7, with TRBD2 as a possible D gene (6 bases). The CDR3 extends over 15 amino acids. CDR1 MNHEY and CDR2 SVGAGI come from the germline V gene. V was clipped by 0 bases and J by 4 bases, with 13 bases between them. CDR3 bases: TGTGCCAGCAGTTACTCGGGGACTCTGGCTTACGAGCAGTACTTC. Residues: CASSYSGTLAYEQYF.

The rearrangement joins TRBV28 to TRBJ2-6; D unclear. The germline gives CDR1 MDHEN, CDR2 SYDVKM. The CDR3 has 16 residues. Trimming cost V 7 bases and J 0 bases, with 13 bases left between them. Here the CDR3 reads CASTPQAASGANVLTF. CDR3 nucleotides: TGTGCCAGCACCCCCCAGGCCGCCTCTGGGGCCAACGTCCTGACTTTC.

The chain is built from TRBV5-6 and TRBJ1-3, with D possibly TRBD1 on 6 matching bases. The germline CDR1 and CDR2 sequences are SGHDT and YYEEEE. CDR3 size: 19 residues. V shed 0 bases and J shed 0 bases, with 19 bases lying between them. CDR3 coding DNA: TGTGCCAGCAGCTTGGGACCAGGGGTACTCTTTGGCTCTGGAAACACCATATATTTT. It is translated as CASSLGPGVLFGSGNTIYF.

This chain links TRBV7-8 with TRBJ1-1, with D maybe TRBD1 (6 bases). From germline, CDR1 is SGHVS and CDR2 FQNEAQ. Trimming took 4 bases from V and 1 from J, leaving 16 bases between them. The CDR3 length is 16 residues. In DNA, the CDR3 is TGTGCCAGCAGCTGGATAAAAGGGGGTGCGAACACTGAAGCTTTCTTT. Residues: CASSWIKGGANTEAFF.

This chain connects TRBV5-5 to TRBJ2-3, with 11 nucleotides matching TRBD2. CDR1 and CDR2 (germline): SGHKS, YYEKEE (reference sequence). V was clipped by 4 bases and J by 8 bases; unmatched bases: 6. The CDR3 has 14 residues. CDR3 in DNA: TGTGCCAGCAGCAAATATAGCGGGGGGGCTACGCAGTATTTT. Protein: CASSKYSGGATQYF. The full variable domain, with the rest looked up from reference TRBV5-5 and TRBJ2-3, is DAGVTQSPTHLIKTRGQQVTLRCSPISGHKSVSWYQQVLGQGPQFIFQYYEKEERGRGNFPDRFSARQFPNYSSELNVNALLLGDSALYLCASSKYSGGATQYFGPGTRLTVL.

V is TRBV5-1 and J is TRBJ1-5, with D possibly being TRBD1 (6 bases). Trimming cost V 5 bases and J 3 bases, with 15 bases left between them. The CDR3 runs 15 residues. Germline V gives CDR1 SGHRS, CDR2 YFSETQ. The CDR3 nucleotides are TGCGCCAGCAGTCCCGAGGGGGGAGACAATCAGCCCCAGCATTTT. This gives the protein CASSPEGGDNQPQHF. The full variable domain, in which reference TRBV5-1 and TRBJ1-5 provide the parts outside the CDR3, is KAGVTQTPRYLIKTRGQQVTLSCSPISGHRSVSWYQQTPGQGLQFLFEYFSETQRNKGNFPGRFSGRQFSNSRSEMNVSTLELGDSALYLCASSPEGGDNQPQHFGDGTRLSIL.

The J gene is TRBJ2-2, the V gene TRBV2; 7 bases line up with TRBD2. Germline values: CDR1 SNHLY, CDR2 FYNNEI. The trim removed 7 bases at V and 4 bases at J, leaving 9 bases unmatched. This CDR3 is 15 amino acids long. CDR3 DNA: TGTGCCAGCATCCGGGCGGGAGCTACCACCGGGGAGCTGTTTTTT. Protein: CASIRAGATTGELFF.

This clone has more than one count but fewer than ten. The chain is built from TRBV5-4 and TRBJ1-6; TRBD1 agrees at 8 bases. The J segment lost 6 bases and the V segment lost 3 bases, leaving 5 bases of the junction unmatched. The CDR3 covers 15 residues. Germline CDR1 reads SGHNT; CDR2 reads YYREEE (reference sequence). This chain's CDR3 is CASSSPGQGNSPLHF. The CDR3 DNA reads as TGTGCCAGCAGCTCCCCAGGACAGGGTAATTCACCCCTCCACTTT.

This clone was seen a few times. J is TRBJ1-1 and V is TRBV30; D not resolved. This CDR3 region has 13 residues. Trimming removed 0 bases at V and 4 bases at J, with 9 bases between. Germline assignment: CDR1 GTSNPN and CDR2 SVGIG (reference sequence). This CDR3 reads CAWSVRWRTEAFF. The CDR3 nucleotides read TGTGCCTGGAGTGTACGGTGGCGCACTGAAGCTTTCTTT.

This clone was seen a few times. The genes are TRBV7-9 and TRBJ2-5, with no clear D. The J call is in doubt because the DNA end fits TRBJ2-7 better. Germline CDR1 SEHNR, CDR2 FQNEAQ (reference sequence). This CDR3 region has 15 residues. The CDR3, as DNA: TGTGCCAGCAGCTTAGTCGGGCAGATAACCTACGAGCAGTACTTC. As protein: CASSLVGQITYEQYF.

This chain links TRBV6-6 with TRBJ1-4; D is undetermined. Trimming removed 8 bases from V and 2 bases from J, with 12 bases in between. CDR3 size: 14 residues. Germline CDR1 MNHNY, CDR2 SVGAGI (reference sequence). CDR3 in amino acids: CASLGRQTNEKLFF. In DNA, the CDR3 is TGTGCCAGCCTTGGACGTCAGACTAATGAAAAACTGTTTTTT.

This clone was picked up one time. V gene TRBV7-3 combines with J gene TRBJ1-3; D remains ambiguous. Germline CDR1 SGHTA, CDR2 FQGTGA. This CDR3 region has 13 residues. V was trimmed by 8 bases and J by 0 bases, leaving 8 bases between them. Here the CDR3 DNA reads TGTGCCAGCGGTTGGGACTCTGGAAACACCATATATTTT. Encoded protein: CASGWDSGNTIYF.

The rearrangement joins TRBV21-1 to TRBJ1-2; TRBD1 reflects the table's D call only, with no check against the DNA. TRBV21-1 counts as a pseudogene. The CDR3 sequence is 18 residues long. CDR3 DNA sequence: TGTGCCAGCAGCACCTACAGGGGCCCTCGACAGAGTAACTATGGCTACACCTTC. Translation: CASSTYRGPRQSNYGYTF.